The 7 T cell receptor beta chains given below trace back to one sample, sequenced in a study of blood T cell repertoires in COVID-19. TCRdb keeps only in-frame clones here, not all; method: immunoSEQ multiplex PCR. The sample lists 50,000 or so clones; under 90% were seen once. Material: peripheral blood. These receptors were taken from a human donor in a cohort sampled during active COVID-19.

The sample holds one count of this clone. The V gene is TRBV5-1, the J gene TRBJ2-5; unclear D gene. The CDR3 sequence is 14 residues long. V was shortened by 0 bases and J by 1 base, with 7 bases between the two germline ends. Germline loops: CDR1 SGHRS, CDR2 YFSETQ. Here the CDR3 reads CASSLAPGQETQYF. Written as DNA, the CDR3 is TGCGCCAGCAGCTTGGCCCCGGGCCAAGAGACCCAGTACTTC.

Only a few counts were recorded for this clone. The chain joins TRBV5-1 to TRBJ2-3, with D maybe TRBD1 (6 bases). The CDR3 sequence is 16 residues long. Germline V gene lookup returns CDR1 SGHRS and CDR2 YFSETQ. V was trimmed by 0 bases and J by 0 bases, leaving 11 bases between them. Here the CDR3 reads CASSLEGDGSTDTQYF. DNA for the CDR3: TGCGCCAGCAGCTTGGAGGGGGACGGAAGCACAGATACGCAGTATTTT.

Here the CDR3 reads CASSSQLTLAGPGELFF. DNA for the CDR3: TGTGCCAGCAGCTCTCAGCTTACACTAGCGGGACCCGGGGAGCTGTTTTTT. The rearrangement links TRBV7-7 to TRBJ2-2; TRBD2 agrees at 10 bases. Germline values: CDR1 SSHAT, CDR2 FNYEAQ (reference sequence). CDR3 length: 17 amino acids. V lost 4 bases and J lost 6; bases outside the gene matches: 11.

This chain links TRBV3-1 (or the pseudogene TRBV3-2) with TRBJ2-1; 7 bases are shared with TRBD2. The CDR3 has 15 residues. Germline CDR1 reads LGHDT; CDR2 reads YNNKEL (reference sequence). V was clipped by 3 bases and J by 5 bases; unmatched bases: 7. The CDR3 nucleotides are TGTGCCAGCAGCCATCCCAGGGAGGGAGACAATGAGCAGTTCTTC. It translates to CASSHPREGDNEQFF.

This chain connects TRBV7-2 to TRBJ2-4, with D tentatively TRBD1 (6 bases). This CDR3 comprises 16 residues. Germline assignment: CDR1 SGHTA and CDR2 FQGNSA. V was cut by 1 base and J by 6 bases, with 16 bases left in between. For the CDR3, the DNA is TGTGCCAGCAGCTTAGGTGGTGGGGGCCTGGTAAACATTCAGTACTTC. This translates into CASSLGGGGLVNIQYF.

The count of this clone is one. The CDR3 protein is CASSLGVVTNRGRGTQYF. CDR3 bases: TGTGCCAGCAGCTTAGGGGTGGTTACAAACAGGGGGCGCGGGACCCAGTACTTC. This sequence joins TRBV7-9 and TRBJ2-5; 9 nucleotides line up with TRBD1. After removal of 1 base from V and 7 bases from J, the junction contained 16 bases not matched to a gene. The length of the CDR3 is 18 residues. Germline CDR1 reads SEHNR; CDR2 reads FQNEAQ (reference sequence).

V usage is TRBV9 and J usage is TRBJ1-2; 8 bases agree with TRBD1. J lost 0 bases, V lost 4 bases, and 5 bases had no gene match. The CDR3 is 15 residues long. Germline values: CDR1 SGDLS, CDR2 YYNGEE. In DNA, the CDR3 is TGTGCCAGCAGCCCCGGACAGGGCTCTAACTATGGCTACACCTTC. It is translated as CASSPGQGSNYGYTF.